One sample yielded the 18 T cell receptor beta chains listed below, sequenced in a study of PD-1 blockade in classical Hodgkin lymphoma (dated by TCRdb to the early 2020s). The library relied on the immunoSEQ multiplex PCR assay. TCRdb mirrors the immuneACCESS table, restricted to in-frame sequences. Some clones are absent from its copies; in checked studies, under half trace to an unresolved V gene, and the reason for the others is unknown. This sample comprises over 15,000 clones, approximately 60% of them detected only once. Clones ranked in the top ten supply roughly 8% of the sample. The time point label corresponds to: cycle 2 day 1 (C2D1) of nivolumab. Relapse after autologous stem cell transplantation had occurred in all trial patients, and cohorts A, B and C were distinguished by prior brentuximab vedotin exposure. This material consisted of peripheral blood mononuclear cells (PBMCs), taken before the second cycle of nivolumab. These receptors came from a human donor with classical Hodgkin lymphoma.

J is TRBJ2-1 and V is TRBV28, with D unresolved. In germline, CDR1 is MDHEN, CDR2 SYDVKM. The CDR3 consists of 12 residues. With 10 bases removed from V and 12 bases from J, the gap between germline ends came to 19 bases. The CDR3 sequence: CATSPVSKGQFF. For the CDR3, the DNA is TGTGCCACCTCCCCCGTCTCAAAGGGGCAGTTCTTC.

The chain joins TRBV9 to TRBJ2-1, with TRBD1 as a possible D gene (5 bases). Trimming stripped 0 bases from V and 8 bases from J, with 12 bases between. Germline lookup yields CDR1 SGDLS and CDR2 YYNGEE. This CDR3 comprises 14 residues. The CDR3 spells CASSVAGLGHEQFF. The CDR3 nucleotides read TGTGCCAGCAGCGTAGCGGGCCTGGGGCATGAGCAGTTCTTC. Full variable domain (remainder filled in from reference TRBV9 and TRBJ2-1): DSGVTQTPKHLITATGQRVTLRCSPRSGDLSVYWYQQSLDQGLQFLIQYYNGEERAKGNILERFSAQQFPDLHSELNLSSLELGDSALYFCASSVAGLGHEQFFGPGTRLTVL.

J is TRBJ1-5 and V is TRBV5-1; possibly TRBD1 for D (6 bases). Germline V gene data show CDR1 as SGHRS and CDR2 as YFSETQ. This CDR3 region has 15 residues. Trimming left V 4 bases short and J 0 bases short, with 11 bases between. CDR3 bases: TGCGCCAGCAGCCCTGAGGGGGGTAGCAATCAGCCCCAGCATTTT. It yields the protein CASSPEGGSNQPQHF. Looking up the rest from reference TRBV5-1 and TRBJ1-5 gives the full variable domain: KAGVTQTPRYLIKTRGQQVTLSCSPISGHRSVSWYQQTPGQGLQFLFEYFSETQRNKGNFPGRFSGRQFSNSRSEMNVSTLELGDSALYLCASSPEGGSNQPQHFGDGTRLSIL.

This clone is medium-sized (0.01 to 0.1%). CDR3 in amino acids: CASSEITGGQPQHF. CDR3 DNA sequence: TGTGCCAGCAGTGAAATCACAGGGGGTCAGCCCCAGCATTTT. The chain joins TRBV2 to TRBJ1-5; 8 bases match TRBD1. The germline V gene encodes CDR1 SNHLY and CDR2 FYNNEI. The V gene end was trimmed by 2 bases and the J gene end by 6 bases; junction bases not matched to a gene: 3. This CDR3 comprises 14 residues.

The rearrangement links TRBV4-2 to TRBJ1-2; 7 nucleotides line up with TRBD1. In germline, CDR1 is LGHNA, CDR2 YNFKEQ. This CDR3 has 14 amino acids. V lost 4 bases and J lost 3; bases outside the gene matches: 5. CDR3 amino acids: CASSPIDRDYGYTF. The CDR3 nucleotides read TGTGCCAGCAGCCCGATCGACAGGGACTATGGCTACACCTTC.

The chain has TRBV7-9 and TRBJ1-1; perhaps TRBD1 as D (6 bases). Per germline, CDR1 SEHNR and CDR2 FQNEAQ (reference sequence). This CDR3 has 14 residues. Trimming left V 5 bases short and J 3 bases short, with 13 bases between. The CDR3 is CASSLQGGDTEAFF. CDR3 nucleotide sequence: TGTGCCAGCAGCCTACAGGGAGGGGACACTGAAGCTTTCTTT.

V usage is TRBV30 and J usage is TRBJ1-5; D is undetermined. CDR3 length: 15 amino acids. The germline V gene has CDR1 GTSNPN and CDR2 SVGIG (reference sequence). V shed 2 bases and J shed 3 bases, with 14 bases lying between them. The CDR3 sequence is CAWSPPGTTNQPQHF. The CDR3 nucleotides are TGTGCCTGGAGTCCGCCGGGAACGACCAATCAGCCCCAGCATTTT.

V and J are TRBV19 and TRBJ1-5; maybe TRBD1 (5 bases). CDR1 is LNHDA, CDR2 SQIVND, per germline (reference sequence). The CDR3 has 14 residues. V was cut by 10 bases and J by 7 bases, with 20 bases left in between. The CDR3 nucleotides read TGTGCCACGGATAGGGGAACCCTTGGGCAGCCCCAGCATTTT. Translating it yields CATDRGTLGQPQHF. Full variable domain (outside the CDR3, taken from reference TRBV19 and TRBJ1-5): DGGITQSPKYLFRKEGQNVTLSCEQNLNHDAMYWYRQDPGQGLRLIYYSQIVNDFQKGDIAEGYSVSREKKESFPLTVTSAQKNPTAFYLCATDRGTLGQPQHFGDGTRLSIL.

In DNA, the CDR3 is TGTGCCATCAGGGACCTTAGCGGAGTGGGGGGATACGAGCAGTACTTC. Encoded protein: CAIRDLSGVGGYEQYF. V usage is TRBV10-3 and J usage is TRBJ2-7, with a possible D match to TRBD2 (6 bases). The CDR3 loop spans 16 amino acids. The V end lost 6 bases, the J end lost 4 bases, and 22 bases lay between the germline ends. Per the germline V gene, CDR1 is ENHRY and CDR2 is SYGVKD.

The chain links TRBV18 to TRBJ2-1, with 8 nucleotides matching TRBD2. Germline values: CDR1 KGHSH, CDR2 LQKENI. The CDR3 loop spans 16 amino acids. Unmatched junction bases numbered 6, after V lost 3 bases and J lost 2 bases. DNA of the CDR3: TGTGCCAGCTCACCGTCGACTAGCGACCCCTACAATGAGCAGTTCTTC. Translation gives CASSPSTSDPYNEQFF.

The chain carries TRBV5-4 and TRBJ1-6, with D perhaps matching TRBD1 (5 bases). CDR3 size: 14 residues. V was trimmed by 4 bases and J by 10 bases, leaving 15 bases between them. Germline V gives CDR1 SGHNT, CDR2 YYREEE (reference sequence). CDR3 sequence (DNA): TGTGCCAGCAGCCAGGACACCGATTGGTCACCCCTCCACTTT. Encoded protein: CASSQDTDWSPLHF.

The gene calls are TRBV5-4 and TRBJ1-6; a weak D match, TRBD1 (5 bases). With 4 bases removed from V and 7 bases from J, the gap between germline ends came to 15 bases. This CDR3 comprises 15 residues. CDR1 and CDR2 from the germline V gene are SGHNT and YYREEE (reference sequence). The CDR3 coding sequence is TGTGCCAGCAGCCAGACACCGGGACGGAATTCACCCCTCCACTTT. Its translation is CASSQTPGRNSPLHF.

CDR3 DNA sequence: TGCGCCAGCAGCTTTCCGGACAGGGGGAGCTCCTACAATGAGCAGTTCTTC. This encodes CASSFPDRGSSYNEQFF. This chain links TRBV5-1 with TRBJ2-1; 10 nucleotides line up with TRBD1. The length of the CDR3 is 17 residues. Looked up from germline, CDR1 is SGHRS and CDR2 is YFSETQ. The trim removed 2 bases at V and 0 bases at J, leaving 5 bases unmatched.

This clone was detected only once. This chain uses TRBV28 with TRBJ2-1, with D perhaps being TRBD1 or TRBD2 (6 bases each). With 6 bases removed from V and 1 base from J, the gap between germline ends came to 13 bases. Germline V CDR1 and CDR2: MDHEN, SYDVKM. The CDR3 has 15 residues. The CDR3 is CASSRLGGSYNEQFF. CDR3 DNA: TGTGCCAGCAGCAGGCTAGGGGGGTCCTACAATGAGCAGTTCTTC.

V and J are TRBV5-1 and TRBJ2-1; 7 bases agree with TRBD2. This CDR3 has 15 amino acids. From germline, CDR1 is SGHRS and CDR2 YFSETQ. V lost 2 bases to trimming and J lost 5 bases; unmatched junction nucleotides: 7. In nucleotides, the CDR3 is TGCGCCAGCAGCTTTTTTGCGGGAGATAACAATGAGCAGTTCTTC. Its protein is CASSFFAGDNNEQFF.

This clone was seen more than once but under ten times. The rearrangement links TRBV2 to TRBJ1-1; D gene unclear. The CDR3 is 12 residues long. Germline V gene data show CDR1 as SNHLY and CDR2 as FYNNEI. V lost 6 bases to trimming and J lost 1 base, with 6 bases between them. CDR3 sequence (DNA): TGTGCCAGCAGGGGCGAGAACACTGAAGCTTTCTTT. Protein: CASRGENTEAFF.

The V call is TRBV19, the J call TRBJ1-2; D ambiguous. This CDR3 contains 16 residues. The germline V gene encodes CDR1 LNHDA and CDR2 SQIVND (reference sequence). Trimming pared 0 bases from V and 2 bases from J, leaving 13 bases between. CDR3 loop: CASSIDTRTVNYGYTF. CDR3 bases: TGTGCCAGTAGTATAGATACGCGGACCGTAAACTATGGCTACACCTTC.

The genes are TRBV19 and TRBJ2-1; 7 bases are a match to TRBD2. This CDR3 is 15 amino acids long. Trimming at V came to 4 bases and at J to 7 bases, leaving 10 bases not matched to a gene. The germline V gene has CDR1 LNHDA and CDR2 SQIVND (reference sequence). The CDR3 nucleotides are TGTGCCAGTAGTAACGAGGGAGGGCCGTGGAATGAGCAGTTCTTC. Translation: CASSNEGGPWNEQFF.